These 12 T cell receptor beta chains share one sample of origin, sequenced in a study of monozygotic twins with inflammatory bowel disease. One entry per CDR3 protein, without DNA, is what TCRdb gives after re-calling the 5' RACE reads. Its table records a few hundred thousand distinct CDR3 sequences. Specimen: blood. These receptors were obtained from a human donor with ulcerative colitis or Crohn's disease, or a healthy co-twin of an affected twin (not recorded which).

The gene calls are TRBV20-1 and TRBJ1-2; with no DNA, the TCRdb D assignment of TRBD1 cannot be verified. The CDR3 loop spans 14 amino acids. Germline V gene data show CDR1 as DFQATT and CDR2 as SNEGSKA (reference sequence). The CDR3 reads CSARGTGRAYGYTF.

V usage is TRBV5-1 and J usage is TRBJ2-1; TCRdb's D call, TRBD2, is unchecked because there is no DNA. CDR3 length: 15 residues. Germline V gene data show CDR1 as SGHRS and CDR2 as YFSETQ. The CDR3 spells CASSLGTGAVDEQFF.

The chain joins TRBV6-5 to TRBJ2-5. Germline lookup yields CDR1 MNHEY and CDR2 SVGAGI. The CDR3 has 16 residues. Here the CDR3 reads CASSFVSAQRWETQYF.

V and J are TRBV12-3 or TRBV12-4 and TRBJ2-3; TCRdb outputs TRBD1, but without DNA this stays unchecked. The CDR3 is 14 residues long. This CDR3 is CASGGTSSGDTQYF.

The genes are TRBV20-1 and TRBJ1-5; TCRdb reports TRBD1, a call that lacks DNA to check it against. The CDR3 runs 15 residues. Germline V gene lookup returns CDR1 DFQATT and CDR2 SNEGSKA (reference sequence). The CDR3 here is CSARERHKGGQPQHF.

The chain carries TRBV20-1 and TRBJ1-3. The CDR3 is made up of 16 amino acids. Germline V gene lookup returns CDR1 DFQATT and CDR2 SNEGSKA (reference sequence). The CDR3 sequence: CSARDQGTGSGNTIYF.

J is TRBJ2-3 and V is TRBV29-1. The CDR3 loop spans 12 amino acids. Germline V CDR1 and CDR2: SQVTM, ANQGSEA. The CDR3 protein is CSVLSFTDTQYF.

The chain employs TRBV7-8 and TRBJ1-1. Germline V lookup: CDR1 SGHVS, CDR2 FQNEAQ. The CDR3 loop spans 11 amino acids. CDR3: CASRRGAEAFF.

V is TRBV10-2 and J is TRBJ2-3; TCRdb names TRBD2, which stays unverified in the absence of DNA. Germline V CDR1 and CDR2: WSHSY, SAAADI. The CDR3 loop spans 15 amino acids. The CDR3 sequence is CASSATSGGRGTQYF.

V usage is TRBV6-5 and J usage is TRBJ1-3. The germline gives CDR1 MNHEY, CDR2 SVGAGI. The CDR3 has 15 amino acids. CDR3 residues: CASSYSGLQGNTIYF.

CDR3 sequence: CASRLDVNTGELFF. J is TRBJ2-2 and V is TRBV2. Germline-derived CDR1 and CDR2 are SNHLY and FYNNEI. The CDR3 consists of 14 residues.

The chain couples TRBV6-1 to TRBJ1-4. This CDR3 region has 15 residues. Germline V gene sequence: CDR1 MNHNS, CDR2 SASEGT. CDR3 sequence reads: CASSVLGQTNEKLFF.